A selection of T cell receptor beta chains follows, all from one sample in a study of blood T cell repertoires in COVID-19. The assay was immunoSEQ multiplex PCR, and TCRdb's table has in-frame clones only and misses some. The sample lists some 150,000 clones, roughly 80% occurring once. Sequenced: peripheral blood. These receptors were taken from a man aged 50-59 years with active or convalescent COVID-19. CDR3s include the opening cysteine and the closing phenylalanine or tryptophan. The order of the fields is V gene, clone size, D gene, J gene, CDR3 protein. D genes are given only for firm matches. The listing skips clone size in some rows; elsewhere it reads once, few, many or a size class.

v_call: TRBV27
clone_size: -
d_call: -
j_call: TRBJ2-6
cdr3_aa: CASRLVGANVLTF

v_call: TRBV2
clone_size: few
d_call: TRBD2
j_call: TRBJ2-1
cdr3_aa: CASSSSGLAGLNEQFF

v_call: TRBV5-4
clone_size: once
d_call: -
j_call: TRBJ1-2
cdr3_aa: CASTMTANYGYTF

v_call: TRBV27
clone_size: -
d_call: -
j_call: TRBJ2-1
cdr3_aa: CASNQQGWGNEQFF

v_call: TRBV28
clone_size: -
d_call: -
j_call: TRBJ1-1
cdr3_aa: CASSLQVINTEAFF

v_call: TRBV12-3/TRBV12-4
clone_size: once
d_call: -
j_call: TRBJ1-6
cdr3_aa: CASSSHPSPLHF

v_call: TRBV5-1
clone_size: -
d_call: -
j_call: TRBJ2-5
cdr3_aa: CASSYMAEETQYF

v_call: TRBV4-2
clone_size: -
d_call: TRBD2
j_call: TRBJ2-3
cdr3_aa: CASSQDSSGSGDTQYF

v_call: TRBV20-1
clone_size: -
d_call: -
j_call: TRBJ1-5
cdr3_aa: CSASGGDGLSNQPQHF

v_call: TRBV11-3
clone_size: -
d_call: TRBD1
j_call: TRBJ2-7
cdr3_aa: CASSLGTGSYEQYF